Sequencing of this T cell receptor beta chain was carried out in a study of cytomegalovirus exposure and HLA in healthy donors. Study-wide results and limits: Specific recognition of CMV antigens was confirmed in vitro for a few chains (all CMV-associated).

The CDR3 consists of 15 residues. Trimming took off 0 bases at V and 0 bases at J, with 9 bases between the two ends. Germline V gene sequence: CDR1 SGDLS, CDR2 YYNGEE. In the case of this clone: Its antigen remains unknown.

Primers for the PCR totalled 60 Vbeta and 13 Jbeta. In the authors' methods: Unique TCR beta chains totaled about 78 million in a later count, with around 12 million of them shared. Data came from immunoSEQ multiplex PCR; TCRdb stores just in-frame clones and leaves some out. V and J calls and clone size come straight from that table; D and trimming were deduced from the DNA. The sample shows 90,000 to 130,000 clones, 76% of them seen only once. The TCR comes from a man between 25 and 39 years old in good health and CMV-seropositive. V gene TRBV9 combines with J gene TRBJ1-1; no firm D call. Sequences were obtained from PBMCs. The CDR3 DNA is TGTGCCAGCAGCGTAGTTTCAGATTTGAACACTGAAGCTTTCTTT. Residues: CASSVVSDLNTEAFF.